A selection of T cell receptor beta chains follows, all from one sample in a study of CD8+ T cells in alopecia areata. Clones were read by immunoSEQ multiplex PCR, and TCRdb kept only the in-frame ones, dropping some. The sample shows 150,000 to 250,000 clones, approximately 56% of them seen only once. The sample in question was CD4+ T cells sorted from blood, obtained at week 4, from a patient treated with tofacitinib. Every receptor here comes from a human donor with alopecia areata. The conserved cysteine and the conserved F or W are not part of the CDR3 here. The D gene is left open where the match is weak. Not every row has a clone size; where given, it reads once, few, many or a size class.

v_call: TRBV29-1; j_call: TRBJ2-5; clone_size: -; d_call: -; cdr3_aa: SVGLRAKETQY
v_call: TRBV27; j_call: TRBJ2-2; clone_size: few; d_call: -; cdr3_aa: ASSFHTGELF
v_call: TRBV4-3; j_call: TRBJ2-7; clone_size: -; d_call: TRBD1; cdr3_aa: ASSQQDRGLYEQY
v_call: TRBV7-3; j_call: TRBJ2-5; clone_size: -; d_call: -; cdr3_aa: ASSLSGGFQETQY
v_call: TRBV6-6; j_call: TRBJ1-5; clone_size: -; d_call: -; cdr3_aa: ASSYRDSNQPQH
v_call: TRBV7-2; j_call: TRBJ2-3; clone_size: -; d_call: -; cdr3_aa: ASSPTFSDTQY
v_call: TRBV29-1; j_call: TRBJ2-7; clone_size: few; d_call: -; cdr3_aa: SVRQSYEQY
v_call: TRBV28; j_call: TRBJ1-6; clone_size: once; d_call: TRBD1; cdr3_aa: ASSTLGQGNSPLH
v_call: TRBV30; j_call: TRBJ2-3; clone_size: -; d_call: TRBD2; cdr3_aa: AWSVRGGSTDTQY
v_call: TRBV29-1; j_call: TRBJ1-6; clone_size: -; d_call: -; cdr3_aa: SVAGAHNSPLH
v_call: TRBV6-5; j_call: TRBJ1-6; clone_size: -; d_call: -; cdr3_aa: ASSRQRGAPLH
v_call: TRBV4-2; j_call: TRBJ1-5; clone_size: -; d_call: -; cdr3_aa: ASSQDWGRDQPQH
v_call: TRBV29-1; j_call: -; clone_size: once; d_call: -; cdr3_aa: SVEVTRGTQY
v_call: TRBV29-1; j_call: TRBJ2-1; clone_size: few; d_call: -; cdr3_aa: SVERVGNEQF
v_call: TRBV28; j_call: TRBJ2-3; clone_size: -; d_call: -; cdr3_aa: ASSSIWDTQY
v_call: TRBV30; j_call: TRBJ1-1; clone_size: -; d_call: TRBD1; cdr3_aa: AWTKDREDEAF
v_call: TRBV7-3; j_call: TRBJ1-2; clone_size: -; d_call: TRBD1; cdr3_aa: ASSGTGEGGYT
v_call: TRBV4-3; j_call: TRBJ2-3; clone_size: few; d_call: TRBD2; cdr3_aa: ASSLSEGTSGGASDTQY
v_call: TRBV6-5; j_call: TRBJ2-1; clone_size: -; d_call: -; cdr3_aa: ASRYGRNEQF
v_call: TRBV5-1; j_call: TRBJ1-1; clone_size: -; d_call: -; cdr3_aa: ASSSQQNTEAF
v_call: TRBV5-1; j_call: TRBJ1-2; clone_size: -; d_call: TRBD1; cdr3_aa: ASSPDRPYGYT
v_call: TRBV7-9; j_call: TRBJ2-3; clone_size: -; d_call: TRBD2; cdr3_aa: ASSLTSGGSDTQY
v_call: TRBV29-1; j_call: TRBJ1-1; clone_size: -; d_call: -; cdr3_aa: SVHHYRENTEAF
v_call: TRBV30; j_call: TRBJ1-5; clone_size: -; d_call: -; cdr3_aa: AWSVRGNQPQH
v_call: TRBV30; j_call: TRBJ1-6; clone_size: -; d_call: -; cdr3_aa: AWSSTGNSPLH
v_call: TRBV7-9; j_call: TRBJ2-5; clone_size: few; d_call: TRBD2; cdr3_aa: ASSHRTSGGQETQY
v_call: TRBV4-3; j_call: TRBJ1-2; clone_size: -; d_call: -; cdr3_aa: ASSQGRSGSGYT
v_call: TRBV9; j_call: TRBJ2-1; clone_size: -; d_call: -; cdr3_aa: ASSPTLRDNEQF
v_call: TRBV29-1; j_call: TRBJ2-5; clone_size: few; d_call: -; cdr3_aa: SARQGNQETQY
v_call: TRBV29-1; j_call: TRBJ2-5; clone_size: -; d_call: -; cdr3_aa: SVAGVLQETQY
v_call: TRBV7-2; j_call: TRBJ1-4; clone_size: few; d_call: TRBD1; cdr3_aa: ASSSGQFSEKLF
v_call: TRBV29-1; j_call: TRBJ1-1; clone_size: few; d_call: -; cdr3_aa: SVGAGSYTEAF
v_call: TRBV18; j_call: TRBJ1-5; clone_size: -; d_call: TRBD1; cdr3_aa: ASSPGTGGSNQPQH
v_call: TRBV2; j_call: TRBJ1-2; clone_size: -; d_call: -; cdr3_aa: ASSYQGGEGYT
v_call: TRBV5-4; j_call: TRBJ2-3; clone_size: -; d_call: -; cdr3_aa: ASSGGTATDTQY
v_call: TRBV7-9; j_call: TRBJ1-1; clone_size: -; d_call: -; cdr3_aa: ASSTRTDMNTEAF
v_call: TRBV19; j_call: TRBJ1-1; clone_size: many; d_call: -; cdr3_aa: ASSSREGSGTEAF
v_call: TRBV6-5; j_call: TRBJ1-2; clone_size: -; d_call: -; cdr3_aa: ASRIKGASGYT
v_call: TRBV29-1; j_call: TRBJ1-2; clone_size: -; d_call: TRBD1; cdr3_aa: SVELSTGRYGYT
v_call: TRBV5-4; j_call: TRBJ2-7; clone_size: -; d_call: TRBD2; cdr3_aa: ASSSWTSGGEQY